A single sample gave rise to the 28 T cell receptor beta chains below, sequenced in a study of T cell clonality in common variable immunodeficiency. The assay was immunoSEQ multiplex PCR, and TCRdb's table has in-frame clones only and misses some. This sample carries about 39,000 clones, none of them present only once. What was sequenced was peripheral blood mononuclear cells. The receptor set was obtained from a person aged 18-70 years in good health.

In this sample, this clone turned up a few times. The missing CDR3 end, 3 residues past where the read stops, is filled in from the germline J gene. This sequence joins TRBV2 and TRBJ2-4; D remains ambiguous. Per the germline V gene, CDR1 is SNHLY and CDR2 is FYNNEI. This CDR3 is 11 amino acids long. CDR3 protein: CASSEPTGQYF. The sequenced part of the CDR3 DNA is TGTGCCAGCAGTGAACCCACGGGT.

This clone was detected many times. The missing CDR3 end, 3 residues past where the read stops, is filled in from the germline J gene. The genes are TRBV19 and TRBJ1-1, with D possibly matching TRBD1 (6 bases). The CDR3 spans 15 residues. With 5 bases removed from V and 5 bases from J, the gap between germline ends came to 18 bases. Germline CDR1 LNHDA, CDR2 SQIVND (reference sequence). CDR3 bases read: TGTGCCAGTAGTGCGGGCAGGGGAAGTGGGACTGAA. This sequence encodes CASSAGRGSGTE. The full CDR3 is CASSAGRGSGTEAFF.

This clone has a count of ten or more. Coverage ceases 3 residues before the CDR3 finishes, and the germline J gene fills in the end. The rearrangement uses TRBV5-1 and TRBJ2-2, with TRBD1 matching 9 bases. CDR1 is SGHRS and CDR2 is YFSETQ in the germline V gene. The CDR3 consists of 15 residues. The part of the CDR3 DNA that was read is TGCGCCAGCAATGGACAGGGGTTTGGGGCCAACGTG. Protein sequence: CASNGQGFGANV. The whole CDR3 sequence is CASNGQGFGANVLFF.

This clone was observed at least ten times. The CDR3 sequence: CASSIGPGKGAGELFF. Partial CDR3 DNA: TGTGCCAGTAGTATCGGTCCGGGGAAAGGCGCCGGGGAG. The rearrangement uses TRBV19 and TRBJ2-2, with D perhaps TRBD2 (5 bases). From the germline J gene comes the end of the CDR3, since the read stops 3 residues before it. There are 16 residues in the CDR3. CDR1 and CDR2 (germline): LNHDA, SQIVND (reference sequence). The V end was cut by 3 bases, the J end by 6 bases, with 17 bases between.

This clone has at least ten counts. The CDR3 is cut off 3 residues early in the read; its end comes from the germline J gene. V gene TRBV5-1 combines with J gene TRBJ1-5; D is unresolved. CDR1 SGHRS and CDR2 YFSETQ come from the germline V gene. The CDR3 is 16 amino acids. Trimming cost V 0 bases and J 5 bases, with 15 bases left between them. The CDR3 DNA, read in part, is TGCGCCAGCAGCTTGGACCCGGTCCAGGCCGATCAGCCC. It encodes CASSLDPVQADQP. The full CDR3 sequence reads CASSLDPVQADQPQHF. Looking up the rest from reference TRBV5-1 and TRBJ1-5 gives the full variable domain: KAGVTQTPRYLIKTRGQQVTLSCSPISGHRSVSWYQQTPGQGLQFLFEYFSETQRNKGNFPGRFSGRQFSNSRSEMNVSTLELGDSALYLCASSLDPVQADQPQHFGDGTRLSIL.

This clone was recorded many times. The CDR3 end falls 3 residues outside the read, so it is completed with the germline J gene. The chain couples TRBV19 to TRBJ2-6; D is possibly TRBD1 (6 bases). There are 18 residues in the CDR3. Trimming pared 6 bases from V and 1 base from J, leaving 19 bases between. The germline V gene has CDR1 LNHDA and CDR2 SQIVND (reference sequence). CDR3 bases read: TGTGCCAGTAGGGCGGCCCGAGGGGGTTCATCTGGGGCCAACGTC. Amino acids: CASRAARGGSSGANV. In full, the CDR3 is CASRAARGGSSGANVLTF.

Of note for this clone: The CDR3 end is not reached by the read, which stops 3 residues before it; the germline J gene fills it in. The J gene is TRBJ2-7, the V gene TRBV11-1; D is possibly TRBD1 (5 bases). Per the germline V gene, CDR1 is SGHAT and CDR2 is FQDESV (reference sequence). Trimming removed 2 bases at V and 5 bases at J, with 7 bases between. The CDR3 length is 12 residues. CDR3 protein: CASSLQGHEQYF. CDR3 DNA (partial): TGTGCCAGCAGCTTACAGGGCCACGAG.

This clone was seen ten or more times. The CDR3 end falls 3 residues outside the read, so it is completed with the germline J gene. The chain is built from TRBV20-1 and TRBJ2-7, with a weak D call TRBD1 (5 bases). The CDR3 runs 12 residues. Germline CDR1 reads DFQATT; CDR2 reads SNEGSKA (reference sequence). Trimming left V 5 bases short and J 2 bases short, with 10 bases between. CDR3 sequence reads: CSAQTDTYEQYF. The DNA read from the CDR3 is TGCAGTGCTCAGACAGATACCTACGAG.

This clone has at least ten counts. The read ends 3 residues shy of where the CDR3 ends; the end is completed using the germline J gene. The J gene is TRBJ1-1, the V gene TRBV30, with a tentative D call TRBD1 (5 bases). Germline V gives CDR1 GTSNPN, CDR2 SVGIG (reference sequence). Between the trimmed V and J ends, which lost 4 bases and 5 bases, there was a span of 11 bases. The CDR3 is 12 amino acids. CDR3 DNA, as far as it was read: TGTGCCTGGAAGGAACGGGGGACTGAA. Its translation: CAWKERGTE. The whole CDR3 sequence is CAWKERGTEAFF.

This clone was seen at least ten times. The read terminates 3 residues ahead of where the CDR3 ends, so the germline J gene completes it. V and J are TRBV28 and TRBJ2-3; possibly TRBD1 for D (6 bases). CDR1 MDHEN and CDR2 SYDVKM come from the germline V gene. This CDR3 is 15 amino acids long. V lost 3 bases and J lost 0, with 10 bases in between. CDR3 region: CASSLRDISTDTQYF. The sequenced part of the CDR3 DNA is TGTGCCAGCAGTTTGAGGGACATCAGCACAGATACG.

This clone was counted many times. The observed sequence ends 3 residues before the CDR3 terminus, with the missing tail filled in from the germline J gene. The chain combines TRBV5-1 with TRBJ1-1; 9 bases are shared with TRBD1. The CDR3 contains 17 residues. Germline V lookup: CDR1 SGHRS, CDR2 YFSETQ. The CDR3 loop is CASSLVRGRQGGEGAFF. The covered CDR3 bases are TGCGCCAGCAGCTTGGTCCGTGGTAGACAGGGGGGCGAGGGA.

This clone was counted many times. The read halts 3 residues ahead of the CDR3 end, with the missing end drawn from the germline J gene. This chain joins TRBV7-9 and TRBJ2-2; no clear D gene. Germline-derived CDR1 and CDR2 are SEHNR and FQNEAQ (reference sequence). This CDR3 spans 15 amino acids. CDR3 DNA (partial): TGTGCCAGCAGCCCTCCCCGAAGCCTGAATGAAAAG. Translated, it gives CASSPPRSLNEK. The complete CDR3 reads CASSPPRSLNEKLFF.

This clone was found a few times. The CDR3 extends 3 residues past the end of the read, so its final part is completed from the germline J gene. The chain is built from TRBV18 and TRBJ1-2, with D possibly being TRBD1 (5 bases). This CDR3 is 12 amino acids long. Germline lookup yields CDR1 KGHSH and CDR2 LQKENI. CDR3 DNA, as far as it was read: TGTGCCAGCTCACCACAGGGGTACGAC. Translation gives CASSPQGYD. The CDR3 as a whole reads CASSPQGYDYTF.

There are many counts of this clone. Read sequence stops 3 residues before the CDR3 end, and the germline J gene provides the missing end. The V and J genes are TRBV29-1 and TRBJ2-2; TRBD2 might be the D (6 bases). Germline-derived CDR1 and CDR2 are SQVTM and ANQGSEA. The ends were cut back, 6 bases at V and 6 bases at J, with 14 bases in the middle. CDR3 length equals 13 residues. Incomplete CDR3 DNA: TGCAGCGTCCTTATTACTAGCCCCGGGGAG. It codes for CSVLITSPGE. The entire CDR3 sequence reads CSVLITSPGELFF.

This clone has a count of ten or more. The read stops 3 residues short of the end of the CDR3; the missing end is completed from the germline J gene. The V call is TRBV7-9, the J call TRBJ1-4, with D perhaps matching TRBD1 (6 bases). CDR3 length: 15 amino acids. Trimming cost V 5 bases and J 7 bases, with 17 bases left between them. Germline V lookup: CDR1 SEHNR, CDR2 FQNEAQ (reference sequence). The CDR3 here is CASSPGTTGSEKLFF. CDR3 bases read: TGTGCCAGCAGCCCAGGGACAACAGGGAGTGAAAAA.

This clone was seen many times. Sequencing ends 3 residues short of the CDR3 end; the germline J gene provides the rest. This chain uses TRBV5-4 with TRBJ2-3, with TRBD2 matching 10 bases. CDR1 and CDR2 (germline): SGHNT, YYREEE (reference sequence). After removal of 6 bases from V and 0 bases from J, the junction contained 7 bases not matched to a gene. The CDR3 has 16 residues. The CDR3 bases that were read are TGTGCCAGCACCCTTAAGACTAGCGGGAGCACAGATACG. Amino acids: CASTLKTSGSTDT. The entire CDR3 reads CASTLKTSGSTDTQYF.

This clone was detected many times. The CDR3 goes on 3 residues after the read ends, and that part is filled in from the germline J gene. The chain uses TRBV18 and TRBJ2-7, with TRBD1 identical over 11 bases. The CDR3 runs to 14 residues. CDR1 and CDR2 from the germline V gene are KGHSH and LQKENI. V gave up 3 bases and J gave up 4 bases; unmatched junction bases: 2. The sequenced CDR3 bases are TGTGCCAGCTCACCGGACAGGGGGCGGTACGAG. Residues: CASSPDRGRYE. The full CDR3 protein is CASSPDRGRYEQYF.

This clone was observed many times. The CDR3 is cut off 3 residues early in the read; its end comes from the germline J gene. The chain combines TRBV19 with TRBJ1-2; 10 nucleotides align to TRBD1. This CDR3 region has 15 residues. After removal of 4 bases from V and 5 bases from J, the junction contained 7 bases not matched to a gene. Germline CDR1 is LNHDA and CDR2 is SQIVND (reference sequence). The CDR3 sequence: CASSRQGASFYGYTF. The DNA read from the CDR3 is TGTGCCAGTAGTAGACAGGGGGCGTCTTTTTATGGC.

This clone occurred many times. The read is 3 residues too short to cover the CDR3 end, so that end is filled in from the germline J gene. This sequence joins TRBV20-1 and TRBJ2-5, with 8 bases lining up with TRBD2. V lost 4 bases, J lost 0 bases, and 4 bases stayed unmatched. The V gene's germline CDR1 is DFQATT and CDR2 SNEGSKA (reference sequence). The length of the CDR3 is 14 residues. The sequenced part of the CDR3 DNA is TGCAGTGCTAATAGCGGGGCTTACCAAGAGACC. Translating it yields CSANSGAYQET. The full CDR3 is CSANSGAYQETQYF.

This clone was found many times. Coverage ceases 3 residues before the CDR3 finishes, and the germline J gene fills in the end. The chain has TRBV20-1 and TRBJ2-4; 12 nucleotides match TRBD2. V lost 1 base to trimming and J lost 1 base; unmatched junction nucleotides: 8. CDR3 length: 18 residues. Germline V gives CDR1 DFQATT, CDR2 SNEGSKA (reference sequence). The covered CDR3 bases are TGCAGTGCTAGAGGGTCTAGCGGGAGGGCCACGGCCAAAAACATT. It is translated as CSARGSSGRATAKNI. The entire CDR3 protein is CSARGSSGRATAKNIQYF.

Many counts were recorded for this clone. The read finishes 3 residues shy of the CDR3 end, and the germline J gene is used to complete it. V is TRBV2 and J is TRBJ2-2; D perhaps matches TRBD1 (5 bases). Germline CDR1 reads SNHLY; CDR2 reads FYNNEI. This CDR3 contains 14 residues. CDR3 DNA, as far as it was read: TGTGCCAGCAGTGTCGGCAGGGATGATGAAAAG. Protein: CASSVGRDDEK. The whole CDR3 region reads CASSVGRDDEKLFF.

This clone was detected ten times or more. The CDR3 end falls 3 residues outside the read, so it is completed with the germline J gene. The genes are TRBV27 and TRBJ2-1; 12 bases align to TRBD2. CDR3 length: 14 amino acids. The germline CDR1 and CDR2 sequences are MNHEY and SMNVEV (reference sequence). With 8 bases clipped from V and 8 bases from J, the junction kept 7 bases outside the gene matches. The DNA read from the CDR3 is TGTGCCAGCCGCCTAGCGGGAGGGCCGTATGAG. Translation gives CASRLAGGPYE. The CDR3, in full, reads CASRLAGGPYEQFF.

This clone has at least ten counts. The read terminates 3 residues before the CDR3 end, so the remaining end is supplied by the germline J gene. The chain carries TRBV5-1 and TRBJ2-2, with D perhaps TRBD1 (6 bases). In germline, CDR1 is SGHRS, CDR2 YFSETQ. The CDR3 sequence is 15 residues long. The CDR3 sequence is CASRSQGQPNEKLFF. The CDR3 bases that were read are TGCGCCAGCAGATCGCAAGGACAGCCTAATGAAAAG.

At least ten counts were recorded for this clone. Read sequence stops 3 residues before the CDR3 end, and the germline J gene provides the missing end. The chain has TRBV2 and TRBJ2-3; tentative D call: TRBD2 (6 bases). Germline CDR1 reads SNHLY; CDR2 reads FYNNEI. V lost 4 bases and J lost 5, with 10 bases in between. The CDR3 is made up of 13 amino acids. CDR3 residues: CASSALARDTQYF. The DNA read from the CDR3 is TGTGCCAGCAGTGCCCTAGCGAGAGATACG.

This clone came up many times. The chain's CDR3 is CASSTGTQETQYF. CDR3 DNA, as far as it was read: TGTGCCAGCTCAACAGGTACACAAGAGACC. This chain links TRBV19 with TRBJ2-5, with a weak D call TRBD1 (5 bases). The read is 3 residues too short to cover the CDR3 end, so that end is filled in from the germline J gene. The CDR3 spans 13 residues. Looked up from germline, CDR1 is LNHDA and CDR2 is SQIVND (reference sequence). Trimming took off 9 bases at V and 2 bases at J, with 13 bases between the two ends.

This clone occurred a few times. CDR3 bases read: TGTGCCAGTAGCCGCGGGGGGCAGGGAGGAGAGACC. Its translation is CASSRGGQGGET. The CDR3 reads in full as CASSRGGQGGETYTF. The rearrangement joins TRBV19 to TRBJ1-2, with D maybe TRBD1 (6 bases). The read gets to within 3 residues of the CDR3 end, and the germline J gene fills in the rest. The germline CDR1 and CDR2 sequences are LNHDA and SQIVND (reference sequence). The CDR3 runs to 15 residues.

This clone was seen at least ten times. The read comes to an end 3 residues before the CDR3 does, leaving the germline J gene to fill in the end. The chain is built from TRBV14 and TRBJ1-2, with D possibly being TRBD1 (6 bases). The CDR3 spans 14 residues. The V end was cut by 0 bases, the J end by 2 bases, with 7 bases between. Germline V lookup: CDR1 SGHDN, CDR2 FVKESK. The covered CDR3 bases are TGTGCCAGCAGCCAAGAAGGGGGAAACTATGGC. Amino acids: CASSQEGGNYG. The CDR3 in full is CASSQEGGNYGYTF.

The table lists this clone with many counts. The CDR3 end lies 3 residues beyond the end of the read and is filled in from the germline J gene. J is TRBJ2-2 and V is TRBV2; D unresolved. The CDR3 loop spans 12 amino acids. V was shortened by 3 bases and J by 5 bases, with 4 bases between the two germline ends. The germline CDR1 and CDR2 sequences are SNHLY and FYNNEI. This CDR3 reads CASSDSTGELFF. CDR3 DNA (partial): TGTGCCAGCAGTGATAGTACCGGGGAG.